This T cell receptor beta chain was captured in a study of somatic mutations in cytotoxic T cells in rheumatoid arthritis. Produced via immunoSEQ multiplex PCR; TCRdb's table is partial and in-frame only. The sample has fewer than 40,000 clones, around 86% seen once. This CDR3 spans 14 amino acids. V was cut by 6 bases and J by 1 base, with 11 bases left in between. Germline CDR1 reads KGHSH; CDR2 reads LQKENI. Sequencing used CD8+ T cells sorted from blood. This TCR derives from an adult with rheumatoid arthritis. The chain combines TRBV18 with TRBJ2-3; a weak D match, TRBD2 (6 bases). This CDR3 reads CASSTGEGTDTQYF. CDR3 DNA sequence: TGTGCCAGCTCCACGGGGGAGGGCACAGATACGCAGTATTTT.